The 28 T cell receptor beta chains in this list originate from one sample, sequenced in a study of T cell repertoires in cytomegalovirus infection. Each CDR3 protein gets one entry after TCRdb re-called the reads with MiXCR. Among almost 550,000 distinct CDR3 sequences listed, more than 15% were seen once. Material for sequencing was CD8+ T cells from PBMCs. These receptors all come from a human donor in good health (CMV status not recorded). Some clones in this sample may be carry-over from other donors' samples.

V and J are TRBV20-1 and TRBJ1-1; D is unclear. This CDR3 spans 16 amino acids. The germline V gene encodes CDR1 DFQATT and CDR2 SNEGSKA (reference sequence). Trimming removed 4 bases from V and 6 bases from J, with 24 bases in between. CDR3 residues: CSATIPRTGWVAEAFF. The CDR3 DNA reads TGCAGTGCTACTATACCCCGAACGGGATGGGTCGCTGAAGCTTTCTTT.

This clonotype came up many times. The chain uses TRBV7-9 and TRBJ2-5; D may be TRBD1 (5 bases). The CDR3 has 15 amino acids. The germline V gene encodes CDR1 SEHNR and CDR2 FQNEAQ (reference sequence). V lost 0 bases to trimming and J lost 0 bases, with 8 bases between them. The CDR3, as DNA: TGTGCCAGCAGCTTAGCTCAGGGCCACCAAGAGACCCAGTACTTC. Amino acid sequence: CASSLAQGHQETQYF. Based on the CDR3 plus reference TRBV7-9 and TRBJ2-5, the full variable domain is DTGVSQNPRHKITKRGQNVTFRCDPISEHNRLYWYRQTLGQGPEFLTYFQNEAQLEKSRLLSDRFSAERPKGSFSTLEIQRTEQGDSAMYLCASSLAQGHQETQYFGPGTRLLVL.

The sample holds many counts of this clonotype. The gene calls are TRBV12-3 or TRBV12-4 and TRBJ2-3; tentatively, D is TRBD2 (5 bases). The CDR3 spans 17 residues. Deletions cut 2 bases from V and 0 bases from J, with 15 bases between. In DNA, the CDR3 is TGTGCCAGCAGTTTAATGGATTACTGGGAGAGCACAGATACGCAGTATTTT. Translated, it gives CASSLMDYWESTDTQYF.

This clonotype was counted at least ten times. The chain is built from TRBV12-3 or TRBV12-4 and TRBJ2-7; no reliable D call. With 7 bases removed from V and 6 bases from J, the gap between germline ends came to 16 bases. The CDR3 sequence is 13 residues long. The CDR3 region is CASTWAPTIEQYF. CDR3 DNA sequence: TGTGCCAGCACTTGGGCCCCAACAATCGAGCAGTACTTC.

About this clonotype itself: The junction does not match germline at one end; this may be a read error. The V and J genes are TRBV6-5 and TRBJ1-2; 7 nucleotides match TRBD1. From germline, CDR1 is MNHEY and CDR2 SVGAGI. This CDR3 has 12 amino acids. CDR3 nucleotide sequence: TGTGCCAGCAGTTACTCCCCGGGACAGCTACTCTTC. Its protein product is CASSYSPGQLLF.

This clonotype has ten or more counts. The chain combines TRBV2 with TRBJ1-3; TRBD1 is a possible D gene (6 bases). The ends were cut back, 7 bases at V and 6 bases at J, with 16 bases in the middle. CDR3 length equals 14 residues. CDR1 is SNHLY, CDR2 FYNNEI, per germline. The CDR3: CASTPGGGENTIYF. Here the CDR3 DNA reads TGTGCCAGCACCCCGGGGGGGGGCGAAAACACCATATATTTT. The full variable domain, in which reference TRBV2 and TRBJ1-3 provide the parts outside the CDR3, is EPEVTQTPSHQVTQMGQEVILRCVPISNHLYFYWYRQILGQKVEFLVSFYNNEISEKSEIFDDQFSVERPDGSNFTLKIRSTKLEDSAMYFCASTPGGGENTIYFGEGSWLTVV.

The chain recombines TRBV3-1 with TRBJ2-7, with a possible D match to TRBD1 (6 bases). The CDR3 runs to 15 residues. Germline lookup yields CDR1 LGHDT and CDR2 YNNKEL (reference sequence). The germline V and J ends were trimmed by 4 bases and 4 bases, with 17 bases remaining between them. As DNA, the CDR3 is TGTGCCAGCAGCCCCTTTGGGACACCTACTTACGAGCAGTACTTC. This sequence encodes CASSPFGTPTYEQYF.

This chain uses TRBV25-1 with TRBJ2-7; possible D gene TRBD2, 6 bases. The CDR3 sequence is 16 residues long. Germline V lookup: CDR1 MGHDK, CDR2 SYGVNS. Trimming left V 1 base short and J 1 base short, with 14 bases between. CDR3 sequence reads: CASSEWSPTRSYEQYF. The CDR3 DNA reads as TGTGCCAGCAGTGAATGGTCCCCGACTAGGTCCTACGAGCAGTACTTC.

This clonotype was recorded a few times. The V gene is TRBV15, the J gene TRBJ2-7; 8 positions agree with TRBD1. Germline V gives CDR1 LNHNV, CDR2 YYDKDF (reference sequence). This CDR3 has 15 amino acids. V was pared by 1 base and J by 1 base, with 3 bases of the junction left unmatched. The DNA of the CDR3 is TGTGCCACCAGCAGAGGGACAGGGAGTTCCTACGAGCAGTACTTC. It specifies CATSRGTGSSYEQYF. The full variable domain, rest sourced from reference TRBV15 and TRBJ2-7, is DAMVIQNPRYQVTQFGKPVTLSCSQTLNHNVMYWYQQKSSQAPKLLFHYYDKDFNNEADTPDNFQSRRPNTSFCFLDIRSPGLGDTAMYLCATSRGTGSSYEQYFGPGTRLTVT.

There are many counts of this clonotype. The chain employs TRBV27 and TRBJ2-7; TRBD2 aligns across 7 bases. The CDR3 totals 14 residues. The J segment lost 2 bases and the V segment lost 6 bases, leaving 7 bases of the junction unmatched. Germline assignment: CDR1 MNHEY and CDR2 SMNVEV (reference sequence). As DNA, the CDR3 is TGTGCCAGCAGCTTAGCTAGCGGCGCCTACGAGCAGTACTTC. Translation gives CASSLASGAYEQYF.

A few counts support this clonotype. In DNA, the CDR3 is TGTGCCAGCAGCTTGGACAGCCGCACAGATACGCAGTATTTT. This codes for CASSLDSRTDTQYF. The rearrangement links TRBV7-9 to TRBJ2-3; a possible D gene is TRBD1 (6 bases). Germline lookup yields CDR1 SEHNR and CDR2 FQNEAQ (reference sequence). This CDR3 has 14 residues. Deletions cut 3 bases from V and 1 base from J, with 8 bases between.

On this clonotype itself: A much more abundant neighbour one base away suggests this may be a read error. The rearrangement uses TRBV7-8 and TRBJ2-5, with 11 bases lining up with TRBD2. Looked up from germline, CDR1 is SGHVS and CDR2 is FQNEAQ. The CDR3 sequence is 17 residues long. The CDR3 DNA reads as TGTGCCAGCAGCTTAGGCGCTAGCGGGGGGTTTTCAGAGACCCAGTGCTTC. The encoded protein is CASSLGASGGFSETQCF.

This clonotype was seen repeatedly, ten times or more. The rearrangement uses TRBV7-8 and TRBJ1-5; D is unclear. Trimming removed 1 base at V and 4 bases at J, with 8 bases between. This CDR3 comprises 14 residues. The germline CDR1 and CDR2 sequences are SGHVS and FQNEAQ. The CDR3 DNA reads as TGTGCCAGCAGCTTAGTTGGGAGAAATCAGCCCCAGCATTTT. This codes for CASSLVGRNQPQHF.

This clonotype was detected many times. The chain has TRBV6-1 and TRBJ1-2; D gene unclear. This CDR3 spans 12 amino acids. Germline V gives CDR1 MNHNS, CDR2 SASEGT. V was cut by 2 bases and J by 4 bases, with 5 bases left in between. CDR3 bases: TGTGCCAGCAGTGAAAAATTCTATGGCTACACCTTC. Its protein is CASSEKFYGYTF.

This clonotype has only one observation. DNA of the CDR3: TGTGCCAGCAGTCTTCTCTTGGCCGGGACGCAGTATTTT. Amino acids: CASSLLLAGTQYF. The chain recombines TRBV28 with TRBJ2-3, with no clear D. The germline gives CDR1 MDHEN, CDR2 SYDVKM. Trimming removed 5 bases from V and 9 bases from J, with 15 bases in between. This CDR3 is 13 amino acids long. Based on the CDR3 plus reference TRBV28 and TRBJ2-3, the full variable domain is DVKVTQSSRYLVKRTGEKVFLECVQDMDHENMFWYRQDPGLGLRLIYFSYDVKMKEKGDIPEGYSVSREKKERFSLILESASTNQTSMYLCASSLLLAGTQYFGPGTRLTVL.

The chain employs TRBV7-9 and TRBJ2-3; D is unclear. The CDR3 covers 10 residues. With 8 bases removed from V and 14 bases from J, the gap between germline ends came to 14 bases. The V gene's germline CDR1 is SEHNR and CDR2 FQNEAQ (reference sequence). The CDR3: CASGTDTGYF. In DNA, the CDR3 is TGTGCCAGCGGTACAGATACGGGGTATTTT.

V is TRBV19 and J is TRBJ2-2; weak D call: TRBD1 (6 bases). Germline V gives CDR1 LNHDA, CDR2 SQIVND (reference sequence). The V gene lost 5 bases and the J gene lost 0 bases, with 16 bases spanning the gap. The CDR3 is 17 amino acids. CDR3 coding DNA: TGTGCCAGTAGTGCGTCCCAGGGGACCGCGAACACCGGGGAGCTGTTTTTT. Encoded protein: CASSASQGTANTGELFF.

This clonotype was counted a few times. The chain uses TRBV6-6 and TRBJ1-6; 9 nucleotides agree with TRBD1. The length of the CDR3 is 17 residues. CDR1 is MNHNY, CDR2 SVGAGI, per germline (reference sequence). V lost 8 bases and J lost 5; bases outside the gene matches: 13. The CDR3 reads CASWSGQGRANNSPLHF. CDR3 sequence (DNA): TGTGCCAGCTGGTCCGGACAGGGGCGCGCGAATAATTCACCCCTCCACTTT.

At least ten counts were recorded for this clonotype. This chain links TRBV14 with TRBJ1-1; D not resolved. CDR1 SGHDN and CDR2 FVKESK come from the germline V gene. CDR3 length: 18 amino acids. Trimming stripped 0 bases from V and 1 base from J, with 18 bases between. CDR3 in amino acids: CASSQDPFSAETNTEAFF. CDR3 sequence (DNA): TGTGCCAGCAGCCAAGATCCCTTCTCAGCAGAAACGAACACTGAAGCTTTCTTT.

In this sample, this clonotype turned up many times. The CDR3 nucleotides read TGTGCCAGCAGCTTCCCTAGCGGGTCAACCTACAATGAGCAGTTCTTC. Translated, it gives CASSFPSGSTYNEQFF. The chain carries TRBV7-8 and TRBJ2-1, with TRBD2 matching 8 bases. With 3 bases clipped from V and 2 bases from J, the junction kept 6 bases outside the gene matches. The CDR3 has 16 amino acids. Germline V CDR1 and CDR2: SGHVS, FQNEAQ.

CDR3 sequence: CASSEVPTGGGLWQYF. In DNA form, the CDR3 reads TGTGCCAGCAGTGAAGTCCCGACAGGGGGGGGGCTTTGGCAGTACTTC. The J gene is TRBJ2-7, the V gene TRBV6-1, with 9 nucleotides matching TRBD1. The CDR3 is 16 residues long. The junction had 13 bases not matched to a gene; V was cut back by 1 base and J by 9 bases. From germline, CDR1 is MNHNS and CDR2 SASEGT.

This clonotype was detected many times. One end of the junction fails to match germline, which may point to a read error. The V and J genes are TRBV19 and TRBJ2-7; weak D call: TRBD2 (5 bases). The CDR3 has 14 residues. Germline assignment: CDR1 LNHDA and CDR2 SQIVND (reference sequence). CDR3: CASRDRTPSSEQYF. The DNA of the CDR3 is TGTGCCAGTAGAGATCGGACTCCCTCCTCCGAGCAGTACTTC.

There are many counts of this clonotype. The genes are TRBV12-3 or TRBV12-4 and TRBJ1-1; D not certain. The CDR3 consists of 10 residues. V was cut by 5 bases and J by 11 bases, with 9 bases left in between. The CDR3 DNA is TGTGCCAGCAGTCCCCCTCCGGCTTTCTTT. It yields the protein CASSPPPAFF.

This clonotype has a handful of counts. The chain links TRBV5-5 to TRBJ2-7, with 7 positions matching TRBD2. This CDR3 comprises 15 residues. Germline CDR1 is SGHKS and CDR2 is YYEKEE (reference sequence). The ends lost 4 bases at V and 0 bases at J; junction bases unmatched: 7. The CDR3, as DNA: TGTGCCAGCAGCCTACTAGCGATAAGCTCCTACGAGCAGTACTTC. Encoded protein: CASSLLAISSYEQYF. Full variable domain (outside the CDR3, taken from reference TRBV5-5 and TRBJ2-7): DAGVTQSPTHLIKTRGQQVTLRCSPISGHKSVSWYQQVLGQGPQFIFQYYEKEERGRGNFPDRFSARQFPNYSSELNVNALLLGDSALYLCASSLLAISSYEQYFGPGTRLTVT.

The sample holds many counts of this clonotype. The CDR3 DNA reads as TGTGCCAGCAGTGAAGACAGGGGAGCTAACTATGGCTACACCTTC. It specifies CASSEDRGANYGYTF. The chain recombines TRBV28 with TRBJ1-2; 8 positions match TRBD1. After removal of 5 bases from V and 0 bases from J, the junction contained 5 bases not matched to a gene. This CDR3 has 15 residues. Germline V gene data show CDR1 as MDHEN and CDR2 as SYDVKM.

A remark on this clonotype: An end of the junction differs from the germline gene, which may be a read error. The chain combines TRBV5-6 with TRBJ1-5; tentatively, D is TRBD1 (5 bases). The V gene's germline CDR1 is SGHDT and CDR2 YYEEEE. The CDR3 loop spans 16 amino acids. The CDR3 reads CVSSSRRGTLNQPQHF. The CDR3 DNA follows: TGTGTCAGCAGCTCAAGGCGGGGGACCCTAAATCAGCCCCAGCATTTT.

This clonotype was found a few times. The rearrangement uses TRBV12-3 or TRBV12-4 and TRBJ2-3; no reliable D call. The ends were cut back, 3 bases at V and 4 bases at J, with 17 bases in the middle. This CDR3 has 16 amino acids. The CDR3 nucleotides read TGTGCCAGCAGTTTGGGAACTCATAAATATGCAGATACGCAGTATTTT. Translating gives CASSLGTHKYADTQYF.

This clonotype was found a few times. The V call is TRBV27, the J call TRBJ2-2; D unclear. CDR3 length: 13 amino acids. Germline loops: CDR1 MNHEY, CDR2 SMNVEV (reference sequence). Trimming stripped 3 bases from V and 3 bases from J, with 5 bases between. This CDR3 is CASSFVYTGELFF. In DNA form, the CDR3 reads TGTGCCAGCAGTTTCGTCTACACCGGGGAGCTGTTTTTT.